What follows are 15 T cell receptor beta chains derived from one specimen sequenced in a study of T cell responses to AZD1222 COVID-19 vaccine. Only in-frame clones appear in the TCRdb table, and some are missing; sequencing was by immunoSEQ multiplex PCR. The table includes 200,000 or so clones, about 91% detected once. The sample in question was peripheral blood, obtained on day 0 of AZD1222 vaccination. The origin of the receptors is an adult in good health.

The rearrangement joins TRBV28 to TRBJ1-6; a possible D gene is TRBD1 (5 bases). The CDR3 consists of 13 residues. V lost 6 bases and J 9 bases, leaving 12 bases between the germline ends. Germline V gene sequence: CDR1 MDHEN, CDR2 SYDVKM. Here the CDR3 reads CASRGTPISPLHF. CDR3 nucleotides: TGTGCCAGCAGGGGGACCCCTATTTCACCCCTCCACTTT.

The genes are TRBV15 and TRBJ1-1, with D uncertain. Trimming took off 0 bases at V and 1 base at J, with 15 bases between the two ends. The CDR3 loop spans 17 amino acids. CDR1 LNHNV and CDR2 YYDKDF come from the germline V gene (reference sequence). CDR3: CATSRDQSPGTNTEAFF. As DNA, the CDR3 is TGTGCCACCAGCAGAGATCAGTCCCCGGGCACGAACACTGAAGCTTTCTTT.

V and J are TRBV9 and TRBJ1-2; D is undetermined. The V gene's germline CDR1 is SGDLS and CDR2 YYNGEE. V was clipped by 7 bases and J by 9 bases, with 28 bases between them. The CDR3 totals 16 residues. The CDR3, as DNA: TGTGCCAGCGAGCCGTCAATTATGACGTGGGGTGAATGCTACACCTTC. It translates to CASEPSIMTWGECYTF.

This clone was observed a few times. V gene TRBV28 combines with J gene TRBJ2-7, with a weak D call TRBD1 (5 bases). Trimming left V 7 bases short and J 1 base short, with 14 bases between. CDR1 is MDHEN, CDR2 SYDVKM, per germline. This CDR3 is built from 14 residues. CDR3: CASKFYTGSYEQYF. As DNA, the CDR3 is TGTGCCAGCAAATTTTATACAGGTTCCTACGAGCAGTACTTC.

The V call is TRBV9, the J call TRBJ1-2; 8 nucleotides align to TRBD1. There are 16 residues in the CDR3. Germline CDR1 and CDR2: SGDLS and YYNGEE. With 3 bases clipped from V and 8 bases from J, the junction kept 15 bases outside the gene matches. CDR3 nucleotide sequence: TGTGCCAGCAGCGCCCATTTCGGACAGGGAACAGAAGGCTACACCTTC. Its protein product is CASSAHFGQGTEGYTF. Based on the CDR3 plus reference TRBV9 and TRBJ1-2, the full variable domain is DSGVTQTPKHLITATGQRVTLRCSPRSGDLSVYWYQQSLDQGLQFLIQYYNGEERAKGNILERFSAQQFPDLHSELNLSSLELGDSALYFCASSAHFGQGTEGYTFGSGTRLTVV.

This clone was seen more than once but under ten times. The V call is TRBV5-4, the J call TRBJ2-3; 9 nucleotides align to TRBD1. The CDR3 is made up of 15 amino acids. Germline values: CDR1 SGHNT, CDR2 YYREEE (reference sequence). V lost 3 bases and J lost 3; bases outside the gene matches: 5. In DNA, the CDR3 is TGTGCCAGCAGCTCTTATGGGACAGGGACAGATACGCAGTATTTT. This codes for CASSSYGTGTDTQYF.

This chain links TRBV5-1 with TRBJ2-6; possibly TRBD1 for D (5 bases). CDR3 length: 20 residues. With 2 bases removed from V and 0 bases from J, the gap between germline ends came to 21 bases. CDR1 is SGHRS, CDR2 YFSETQ, per germline. In nucleotides, the CDR3 is TGCGCCAGCAGCTTAGACAGTGCGTATGGAAAAAGCTCTGGGGCCAACGTCCTGACTTTC. Encoded protein: CASSLDSAYGKSSGANVLTF.

The chain joins TRBV19 to TRBJ1-4; D unclear. V lost 3 bases and J 4 bases, leaving 9 bases between the germline ends. This CDR3 comprises 14 residues. Germline assignment: CDR1 LNHDA and CDR2 SQIVND (reference sequence). DNA of the CDR3: TGTGCCAGTAGTATCGGTCGGTTTAATGAAAAACTGTTTTTT. This encodes CASSIGRFNEKLFF.

The gene calls are TRBV5-1 and TRBJ1-1, with 8 bases aligning to TRBD1. V was pared by 4 bases and J by 6 bases, with 8 bases of the junction left unmatched. The CDR3 runs 14 residues. Germline loops: CDR1 SGHRS, CDR2 YFSETQ. This CDR3 is CASSRTGSTAEAFF. CDR3 DNA: TGCGCCAGCAGCCGGACAGGGAGCACCGCTGAAGCTTTCTTT.

This chain joins TRBV5-6 and TRBJ1-2, with D unresolved. Trimming took off 3 bases at V and 4 bases at J, with 7 bases between the two ends. Germline V lookup: CDR1 SGHDT, CDR2 YYEEEE. The CDR3 is made up of 12 amino acids. The CDR3 region has the DNA TGTGCCAGCAGCTCCCGGACCTATGGCTACACCTTC. Protein: CASSSRTYGYTF.

The rearrangement joins TRBV29-1 to TRBJ2-7; D is unresolved. Germline CDR1 SQVTM, CDR2 ANQGSEA. This CDR3 is 11 amino acids long. V shed 6 bases and J shed 0 bases, with 6 bases lying between them. DNA for the CDR3: TGCAGCGTACTGAGCTCCTACGAGCAGTACTTC. The encoded protein is CSVLSSYEQYF.

The chain links TRBV6-1 to TRBJ1-1, with D possibly being TRBD1 (6 bases). The CDR3 loop spans 13 amino acids. The germline V gene has CDR1 MNHNS and CDR2 SASEGT. Trimming removed 3 bases at V and 4 bases at J, with 9 bases between. CDR3 sequence reads: CASSDRGRTEAFF. The CDR3 coding sequence is TGTGCCAGCAGTGACAGGGGACGCACTGAAGCTTTCTTT.

This chain uses TRBV4-1 with TRBJ2-7, with 10 positions matching TRBD1. Per germline, CDR1 MGHRA and CDR2 YSYEKL. V was pared by 2 bases and J by 6 bases, with 7 bases of the junction left unmatched. The CDR3 runs to 15 residues. CDR3 in DNA: TGCGCCAGCAGCCAACCAGGACAGGGGGTGGGCGAGCAGTACTTC. Its protein is CASSQPGQGVGEQYF.

V is TRBV6-6 and J is TRBJ1-3; unclear D gene. The CDR3 is 15 residues long. V lost 2 bases and J 3 bases, leaving 11 bases between the germline ends. Germline V gene lookup returns CDR1 MNHNY and CDR2 SVGAGI (reference sequence). The CDR3, as DNA: TGTGCCAGCAGTTACAGGGAGAGTAGTGGAAACACCATATATTTT. Its protein product is CASSYRESSGNTIYF.

The chain is built from TRBV2 and TRBJ1-2, with 8 positions matching TRBD1. This CDR3 contains 14 residues. The junction had 8 bases not matched to a gene; V was cut back by 10 bases and J by 1 base. Germline loops: CDR1 SNHLY, CDR2 FYNNEI. In nucleotides, the CDR3 is TGTGCCACCTCAGGGGGCCGAAATAACTATGGCTACACCTTC. This gives the protein CATSGGRNNYGYTF.